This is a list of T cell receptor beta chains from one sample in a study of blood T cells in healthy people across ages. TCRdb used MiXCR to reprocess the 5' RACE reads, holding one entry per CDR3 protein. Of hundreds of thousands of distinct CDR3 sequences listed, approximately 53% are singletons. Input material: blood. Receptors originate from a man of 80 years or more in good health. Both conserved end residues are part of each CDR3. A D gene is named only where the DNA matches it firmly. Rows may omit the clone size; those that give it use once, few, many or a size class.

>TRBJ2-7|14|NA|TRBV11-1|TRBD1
CASSQTGAVGEQYF
TGTGCCAGCAGCCAGACAGGGGCAGTTGGCGAGCAGTACTTC
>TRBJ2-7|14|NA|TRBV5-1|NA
CASSPGGPTGEQYF
TGCGCCAGCAGCCCTGGCGGGCCAACAGGGGAGCAGTACTTC
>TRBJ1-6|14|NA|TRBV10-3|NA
CAIRTDQRDSPLHF
TGTGCCATCAGGACGGACCAACGGGATTCACCCCTCCACTTT
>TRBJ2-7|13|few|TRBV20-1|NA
CSAPGQPAVEQYF
TGCAGTGCTCCCGGCCAGCCGGCGGTGGAGCAGTACTTC
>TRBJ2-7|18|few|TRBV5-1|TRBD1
CASSLEGQGGGRSYEQYF
TGCGCCAGCAGCTTGGAGGGACAGGGGGGGGGTAGGTCCTACGAGCAGTACTTC
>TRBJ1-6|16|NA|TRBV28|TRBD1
CASQTNDRGKGSPLHF
TGTGCCAGCCAGACCAATGACAGGGGAAAGGGCTCACCCCTCCACTTT
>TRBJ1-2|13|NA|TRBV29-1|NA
CSASEDTNYGYTF
TGCAGCGCATCGGAGGACACTAACTATGGCTACACCTTC
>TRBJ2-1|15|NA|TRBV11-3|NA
CASSSGGAGNNEQFF
TGTGCCAGCAGCTCAGGAGGGGCCGGTAACAATGAGCAGTTCTTC
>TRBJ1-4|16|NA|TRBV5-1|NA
CASSLIQREYNEKLFF
TGCGCCAGCAGCTTGATCCAGCGGGAGTACAATGAAAAACTCTTTTTT
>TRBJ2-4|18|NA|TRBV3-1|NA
CASSRGFLGVIKLNEQYF
TGTGCCAGCAGCCGGGGGTTCTTAGGCGTCATAAAGTTAAATGAGCAGTACTTC
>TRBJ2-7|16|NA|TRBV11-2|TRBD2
CASSPLAGGPQSEQYF
TGTGCCAGCAGCCCGCTAGCGGGAGGACCTCAGAGCGAGCAGTACTTC
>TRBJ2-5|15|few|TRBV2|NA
CASSVSGLIQETQYF
TGTGCCAGCAGTGTTTCCGGACTCATCCAAGAGACCCAGTACTTC
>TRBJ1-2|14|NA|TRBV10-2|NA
CASSDVDSNYGYTF
TGCGCCAGCAGTGATGTCGACAGTAACTATGGCTACACCTTC
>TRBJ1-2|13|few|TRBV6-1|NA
CASSENDRYGYTF
TGTGCCAGCAGTGAAAACGATCGGTATGGCTACACCTTC
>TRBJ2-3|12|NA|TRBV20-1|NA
CSARDVRRYAYF
TGCAGTGCTAGAGATGTGCGGAGATACGCGTATTTT
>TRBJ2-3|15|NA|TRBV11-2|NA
CAGSLVGAGRRYAYF
TGTGCCGGCAGCTTAGTTGGGGCGGGAAGGAGATACGCGTATTTT
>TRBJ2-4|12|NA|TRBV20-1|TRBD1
CSGTTGVNIQYF
TGCAGTGGTACGACAGGGGTAAACATTCAGTACTTC
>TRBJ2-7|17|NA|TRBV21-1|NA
CASSKGDRVSRSYEQYF
TGTGCCAGCAGCAAAGGGGACAGGGTTTCGCGCTCCTACGAGCAGTACTTC
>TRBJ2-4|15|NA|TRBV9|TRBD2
CASSVGVGGERIQYF
TGTGCCAGCAGCGTAGGAGTCGGGGGGGAGAGGATTCAGTACTTC
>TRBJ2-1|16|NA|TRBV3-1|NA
CASSQVGASAYNEQFF
TGTGCCAGCAGCCAAGTCGGCGCTAGCGCATACAATGAGCAGTTCTTC
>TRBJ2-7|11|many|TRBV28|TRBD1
CASGGRYEQYF
TGTGCGTCAGGGGGCCGCTACGAGCAGTACTTC
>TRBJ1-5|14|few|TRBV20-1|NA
CSASRTGSNQPQHF
TGCAGTGCCTCCCGGACGGGTAGCAATCAGCCCCAGCATTTT
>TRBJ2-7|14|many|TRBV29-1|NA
CSVRYSISSYEQYF
TGCAGCGTTCGATACAGTATAAGCTCCTACGAGCAGTACTTC
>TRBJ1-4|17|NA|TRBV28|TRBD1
CASSLSGTGGEDEKLFF
TGTGCCAGCAGTTTATCCGGGACAGGGGGCGAAGATGAAAAACTGTTTTTT
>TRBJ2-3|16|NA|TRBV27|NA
CASSSETGSGHRDAYF
TGTGCCAGCAGTTCGGAGACAGGGAGCGGGCACAGAGACGCGTATTTT
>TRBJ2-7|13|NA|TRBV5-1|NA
CASSVRTYNEQYF
TGCGCCAGCAGCGTGAGGACCTACAATGAGCAGTACTTC
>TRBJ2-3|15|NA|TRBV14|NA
CASSQRPRWADTQYF
TGTGCCAGCAGCCAGAGACCCCGGTGGGCAGATACGCAGTATTTT
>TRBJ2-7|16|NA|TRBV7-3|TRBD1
CASSLIGPGGIYEQYF
TGTGCCAGCAGCCTTATCGGGCCAGGGGGCATCTACGAGCAGTACTTC
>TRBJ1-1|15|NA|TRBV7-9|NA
CASSLTQRWNTEAFF
TGTGCCAGCAGCTTAACACAACGATGGAACACTGAAGCTTTCTTT
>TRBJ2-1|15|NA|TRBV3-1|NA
CASRGAETSYNEQFF
TGTGCCAGCAGGGGAGCGGAAACCTCCTACAATGAGCAGTTCTTC
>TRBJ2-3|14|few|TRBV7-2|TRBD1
CASSPDRGQRDAYF
TGTGCCAGCAGCCCGGACAGGGGGCAAAGAGACGCGTATTTT
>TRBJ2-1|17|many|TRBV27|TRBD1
CASSTRGQGASYNEQFF
TGTGCCAGCAGTACACGGGGACAGGGGGCCTCCTACAATGAGCAGTTCTTC
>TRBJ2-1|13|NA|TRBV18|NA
CASSPLPGARQFF
TGTGCCAGCTCACCACTCCCGGGAGCGAGGCAGTTCTTC
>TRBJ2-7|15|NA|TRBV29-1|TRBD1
CGVDSSGTGLSEQYF
TGCGGCGTTGACAGTTCCGGGACAGGCTTGTCCGAGCAGTACTTC
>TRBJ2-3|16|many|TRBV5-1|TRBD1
CASSLSGRGQYRYAYF
TGCGCCAGCAGCTTGTCGGGCAGGGGGCAGTACAGATACGCGTATTTT
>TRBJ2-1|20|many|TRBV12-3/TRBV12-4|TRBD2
CASRTSPGLAGYDPANEQFF
TGTGCCAGCAGGACTAGCCCGGGACTAGCGGGATATGATCCCGCCAATGAGCAGTTCTTC
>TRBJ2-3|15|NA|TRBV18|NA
CASSSSRGGTDTQYF
TGTGCCAGCTCGTCCAGTCGAGGGGGCACAGATACGCAGTATTTT
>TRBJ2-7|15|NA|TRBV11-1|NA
CASSRDPGTTYEQYF
TGTGCCAGCAGCCGCGATCCGGGGACGACCTACGAGCAGTACTTC
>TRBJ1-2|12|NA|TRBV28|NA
CASQAANYGYTF
TGTGCCAGCCAAGCTGCTAACTATGGCTACACCTTC
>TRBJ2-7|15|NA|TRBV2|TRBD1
CASSQLQGSSDEQYF
TGTGCCAGCAGCCAATTACAGGGGTCCTCCGACGAGCAGTACTTC
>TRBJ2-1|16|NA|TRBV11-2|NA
CASSLGRGVTYNEQFF
TGTGCCAGCAGCTTAGGACGTGGGGTAACCTACAATGAGCAGTTCTTC
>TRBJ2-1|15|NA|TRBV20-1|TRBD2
CSASPTSGGGYEQFF
TGCAGTGCTAGCCCTACTAGCGGGGGCGGGTATGAGCAGTTCTTC
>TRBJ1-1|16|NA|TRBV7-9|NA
CASSLALVVGWNEAFF
TGTGCCAGCAGCTTAGCGCTGGTTGTCGGGTGGAATGAAGCTTTCTTT
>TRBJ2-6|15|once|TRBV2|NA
CASREGTVGANVLTF
TGTGCCAGCAGGGAGGGGACAGTTGGGGCCAACGTCCTGACTTTC
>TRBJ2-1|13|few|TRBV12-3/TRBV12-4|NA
CASSHVVGVEQFF
TGTGCCAGCAGTCACGTCGTAGGAGTTGAGCAGTTCTTC
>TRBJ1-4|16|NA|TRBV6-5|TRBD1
CASSKNPGQGGEKLFF
TGTGCCAGCAGTAAGAACCCGGGACAGGGTGGCGAAAAACTGTTTTTT
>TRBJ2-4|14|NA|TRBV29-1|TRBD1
CSVEGTGPVDIQYF
TGCAGCGTTGAGGGGACAGGGCCTGTAGACATTCAGTACTTC
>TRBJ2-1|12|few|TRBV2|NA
CASSGGYDEQFF
TGTGCCAGCAGTGGGGGGTATGATGAGCAGTTCTTC
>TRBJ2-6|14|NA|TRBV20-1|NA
CSVRGDSGANVLTF
TGCAGTGTTAGAGGGGACTCTGGGGCCAACGTCCTGACTTTC
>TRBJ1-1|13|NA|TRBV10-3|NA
CAIEDKANTEAFF
TGTGCCATCGAAGACAAGGCGAACACTGAAGCTTTCTTT
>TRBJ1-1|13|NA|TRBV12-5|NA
CASEPDRNTEAFF
TGTGCTAGTGAACCTGACAGGAACACTGAAGCTTTCTTT
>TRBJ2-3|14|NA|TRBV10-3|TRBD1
CVITGQARHRYAYF
TGTGTCATCACCGGACAGGCGAGGCACAGATACGCGTATTTT
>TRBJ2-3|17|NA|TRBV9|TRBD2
CASRVGVSGSSTDTQYF
TGTGCCAGCCGCGTAGGAGTTAGCGGGTCTAGCACAGATACGCAGTATTTT
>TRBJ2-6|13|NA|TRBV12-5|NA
CASQASGANVLTF
TGTGCTAGTCAGGCGTCTGGGGCCAACGTCCTGACTTTC